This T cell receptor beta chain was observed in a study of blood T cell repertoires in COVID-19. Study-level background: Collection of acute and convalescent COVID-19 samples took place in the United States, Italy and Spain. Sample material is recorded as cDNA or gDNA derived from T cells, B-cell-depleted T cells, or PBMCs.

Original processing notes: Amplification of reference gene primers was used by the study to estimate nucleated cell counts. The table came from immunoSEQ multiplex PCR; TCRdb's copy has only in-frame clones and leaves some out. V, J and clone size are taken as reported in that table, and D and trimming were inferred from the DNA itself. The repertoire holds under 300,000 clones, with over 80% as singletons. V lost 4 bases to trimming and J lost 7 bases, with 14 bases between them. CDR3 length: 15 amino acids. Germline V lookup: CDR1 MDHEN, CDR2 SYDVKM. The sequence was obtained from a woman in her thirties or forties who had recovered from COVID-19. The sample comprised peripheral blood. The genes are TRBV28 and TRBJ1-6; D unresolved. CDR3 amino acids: CASSYNPLENSPLHF. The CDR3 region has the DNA TGTGCCAGCAGTTACAATCCCTTGGAGAATTCACCCCTCCACTTT.